This is a list of T cell receptor beta chains from one sample in a study of long-term antiretroviral therapy in people with HIV. Only in-frame clones appear in the TCRdb table, and some are missing; sequencing was by immunoSEQ multiplex PCR. The table records 20,000 to 25,000 clones, roughly 82% of them present only once. The sample was unsorted PBMCs, taken 0.1 years before starting antiretroviral therapy. The receptors originated from a man in his late teens or twenties with HIV. Each CDR3 is given with its conserved first and last residue. The D gene is left open where the match is weak.

D,V,CDR3
TRBD1,TRBV19,CASTDEGQGDEAFF
NA,TRBV7-8,CASSFPTGTNEKLFF
NA,TRBV14,CASSQFRGNSPLHF
TRBD1,TRBV2,CASRGYRGNEKLFF
NA,TRBV7-2,CASSLGYTSADTQYF
NA,TRBV6-1,CASSRGPGSMGEQYF
TRBD2,TRBV7-3,CATGRTSSDTQYF
TRBD1,TRBV6-5,CASSYGTGGAAFF
NA,TRBV11-2,CASSKSASVRTDTQYF
NA,TRBV29-1,CSVWGSSRVGSTEGPACSNQPQHF
TRBD1,TRBV10-2,CASRTGMYNEQFF
NA,TRBV9,CASSVAGREDGELFF
NA,TRBV6-4,CASSEGANYGYTF
NA,TRBV9,CASSVGGGNQPQHF
NA,TRBV7-9,CASSPPPVTEGAKNIQYF
TRBD1,TRBV5-4,CASSRLGGDFGETQYF
TRBD1,TRBV7-6,CASSLEPGTGGTGELFF
TRBD2,TRBV28,CASSSGTSGPYNEQFF
NA,TRBV25-1,CASSSFLGGELFF
TRBD1,TRBV6-1,CASSETPNGPDRVFGYTF
NA,TRBV27,CASSGGGGRGETQYF
NA,TRBV4-2,CASSLDRDEQYF
TRBD1,TRBV5-1,CASSRGQGQETQYF
NA,TRBV9,CASRDGYSGANVLTF
NA,TRBV2,CASSEAGSGSGYEQYF
NA,TRBV29-1,CTLGDGETQYF
NA,TRBV5-1,CASSGTRVGELFF
TRBD1,TRBV14,CASSEDRLNEKLFF
NA,TRBV30,CAVSRARNEQFF
NA,TRBV7-3,CASSPSLIGGYNEQFF
TRBD2,TRBV6-1,CASSEALPGRGGETQYF
NA,TRBV7-8,CASSRGAGPSYQPQHF
TRBD2,TRBV10-3,CAISLLASGPTDTQYF
TRBD2,TRBV10-2,CASSDSGRGKTQYF
NA,TRBV6-6,CASSYGGGPLDGYTF
NA,TRBV29-1,CSVKGGWGMNTEAFF
NA,TRBV12-5,CASGLVSGSLSTDTQYF
NA,TRBV5-6,CASSLGFSGNTIYF
NA,TRBV6-6,CASSYAYEQYF
NA,TRBV19,CASSPSRSSPQETQYF
TRBD2,TRBV19,CASRGTKESVNEQFF
NA,TRBV18,CASSGEITEAFF
NA,TRBV21-1,CASSSDRTGNTIYF
NA,TRBV7-8,CASSLVVFNTGELFF
TRBD2,TRBV4-2,CASSQGTSYYEQYF
NA,TRBV9,CASSVGEGGLYNEQFF
TRBD1,TRBV7-2,CASSPQGGTGNGYTF
TRBD1,TRBV7-8,CASNLTPSQGVRGYTF
NA,TRBV11-2,CASRGFERLFF